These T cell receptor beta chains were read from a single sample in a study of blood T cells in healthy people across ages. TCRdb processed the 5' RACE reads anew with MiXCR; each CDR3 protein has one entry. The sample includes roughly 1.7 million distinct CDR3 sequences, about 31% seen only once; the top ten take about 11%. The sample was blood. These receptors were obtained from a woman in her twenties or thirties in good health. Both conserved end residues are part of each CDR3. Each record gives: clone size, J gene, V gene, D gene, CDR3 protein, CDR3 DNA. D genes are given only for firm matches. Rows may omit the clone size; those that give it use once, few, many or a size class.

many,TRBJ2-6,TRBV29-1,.,CSVDPTGLKEHWANVLTF,TGCAGCGTTGACCCGACCGGCCTGAAAGAACACTGGGCCAACGTCCTGACTTTC
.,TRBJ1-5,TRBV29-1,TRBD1,CSVGDRGHQPQHF,TGCAGCGTTGGGGACAGGGGTCACCAGCCCCAGCATTTT
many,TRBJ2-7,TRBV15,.,CATSTPTSPYEQYF,TGTGCCACCAGCACGCCGACGAGTCCCTACGAGCAGTACTTC
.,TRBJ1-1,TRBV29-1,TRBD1,CSAEKGDRGRLNTEAFF,TGCAGCGCCGAAAAGGGCGACAGGGGGAGATTGAACACTGAAGCTTTCTTT
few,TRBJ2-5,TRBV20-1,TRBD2,CSAVGGAGQETQYF,TGCAGTGCAGTCGGCGGAGCGGGGCAAGAGACCCAGTACTTC
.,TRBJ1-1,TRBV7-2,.,CASSPDRQNTEAFF,TGTGCCAGCAGCCCCGACAGGCAGAACACTGAAGCTTTCTTT
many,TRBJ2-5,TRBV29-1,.,CSVHRGQQETQYF,TGCAGCGTTCACCGTGGGCAGCAAGAGACCCAGTACTTC
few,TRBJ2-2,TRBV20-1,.,CSASASGNTGELFF,TGCAGTGCTTCTGCTTCCGGGAACACCGGGGAGCTGTTTTTT
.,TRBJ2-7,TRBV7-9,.,CASSSPGVLYEQYF,TGTGCCAGCAGCTCCCCGGGTGTCCTCTACGAGCAGTACTTC
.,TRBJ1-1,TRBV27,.,CASGPRTEAFF,TGTGCCAGCGGTCCGCGGACTGAAGCTTTCTTT
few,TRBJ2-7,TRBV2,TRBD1,CASRVGGDRATYEQYF,TGTGCCAGCAGGGTCGGCGGGGACAGGGCAACCTACGAGCAGTACTTC
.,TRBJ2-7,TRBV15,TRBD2,CAASSSGGDYNEQYF,TGTGCCGCCAGCAGTAGCGGGGGGGATTACAATGAGCAGTACTTC
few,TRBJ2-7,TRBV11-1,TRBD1,CASSPGTGKPPYEQYF,TGTGCCAGCAGCCCCGGGACAGGGAAGCCCCCCTACGAGCAGTACTTC
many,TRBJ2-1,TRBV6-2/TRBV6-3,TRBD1,CASRLGQGGLNEQFF,TGTGCCAGCAGACTCGGACAGGGGGGTCTCAATGAGCAGTTCTTC
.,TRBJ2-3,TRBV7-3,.,CASSLGPFRTDTQYF,TGTGCCAGCAGCTTAGGGCCGTTCCGCACAGATACGCAGTATTTT
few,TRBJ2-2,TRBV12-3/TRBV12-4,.,CASSLIGTGELFF,TGTGCCAGCAGTTTGATTGGAACCGGGGAGCTGTTTTTT
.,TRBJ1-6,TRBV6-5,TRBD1,CASSDRDRDTPLHF,TGTGCCAGCAGTGACCGGGACAGGGATACACCCCTCCACTTT
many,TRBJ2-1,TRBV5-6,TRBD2,CASSSRSTSGYNEQFF,TGTGCCAGCAGTTCCCGCTCGACTAGCGGCTACAATGAGCAGTTCTTC
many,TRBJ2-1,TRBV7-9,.,CASSPRLERGNEQFF,TGTGCCAGCAGCCCCCGACTAGAGCGCGGCAATGAGCAGTTCTTC
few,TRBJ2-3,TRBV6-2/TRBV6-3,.,CASTLTRGAGDTQYF,TGTGCCAGCACCCTCACTCGAGGGGCAGGAGATACGCAGTATTTT
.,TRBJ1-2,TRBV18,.,CASSRLTLDYGYTF,TGTGCCAGCTCCCGGCTAACTTTGGACTATGGCTACACCTTC
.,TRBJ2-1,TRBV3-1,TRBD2,CASSQDTSGGSSYNEQFF,TGTGCCAGCAGCCAAGATACTAGCGGGGGGAGCTCCTACAATGAGCAGTTCTTC
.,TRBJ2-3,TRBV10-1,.,CASTSAPTDTQYF,TGCGCCAGCACCAGCGCTCCCACAGATACGCAGTATTTT
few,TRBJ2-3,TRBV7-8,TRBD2,CASSRSTSGVLDTQYF,TGTGCCAGCAGCCGGAGTACTAGCGGGGTTTTAGATACGCAGTATTTT
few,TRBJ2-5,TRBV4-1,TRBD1,CASSLTGGIGQETQYF,TGCGCCAGCAGCCTGACAGGGGGGATTGGGCAAGAGACCCAGTACTTC
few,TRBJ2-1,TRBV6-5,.,CASSPRTGSGNEQFF,TGTGCCAGCAGTCCCCGAACGGGCTCCGGGAATGAGCAGTTCTTC
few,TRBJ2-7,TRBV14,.,CASSQGDFYEQYF,TGTGCCAGCAGCCAAGGGGATTTCTACGAGCAGTACTTC
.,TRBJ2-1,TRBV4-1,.,CASSQDPGGTYNEQFF,TGCGCCAGCAGCCAAGATCCCGGGGGGACATACAATGAGCAGTTCTTC
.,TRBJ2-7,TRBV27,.,CASSVGGRGNEQYF,TGTGCCAGCAGCGTTGGGGGCAGGGGTAACGAGCAGTACTTC
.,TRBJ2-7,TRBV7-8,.,CVSSPFLANAYEQYF,TGTGTCAGCAGCCCATTCCTAGCGAACGCCTACGAGCAGTACTTC
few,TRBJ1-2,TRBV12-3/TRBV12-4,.,CASISRDPIGGYTF,TGTGCCAGCATTTCACGAGACCCCATTGGAGGCTACACCTTC
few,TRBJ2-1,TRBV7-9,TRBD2,CASSLAFLAEAHNEQFF,TGTGCCAGCAGCTTAGCCTTCCTAGCGGAGGCCCACAATGAGCAGTTCTTC
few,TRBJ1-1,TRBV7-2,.,CASSFPRGGGNTEAFF,TGTGCCAGCAGCTTTCCCCGGGGAGGGGGGAACACTGAAGCTTTCTTT
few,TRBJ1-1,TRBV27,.,CASSLGLGNTEAFF,TGTGCCAGCAGTCTGGGGTTGGGGAACACTGAAGCTTTCTTT
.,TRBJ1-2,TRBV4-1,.,CASSSIRRGSNYGYTF,TGCGCCAGCAGCTCTATCAGACGGGGGAGTAACTATGGCTACACCTTC
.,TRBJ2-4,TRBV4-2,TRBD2,CASSQDREGVAAAKNIQYF,TGTGCCAGCAGCCAAGATAGGGAGGGAGTAGCGGCAGCCAAAAACATTCAGTACTTC
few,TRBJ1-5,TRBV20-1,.,CSASREDQPQHF,TGCAGTGCCTCTAGGGAAGATCAGCCCCAGCATTTT
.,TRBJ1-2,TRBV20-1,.,CSARDNRESGYTF,TGCAGTGCTAGAGATAACAGGGAGTCTGGCTACACCTTC
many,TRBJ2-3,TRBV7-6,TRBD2,CASSLREGRDTQYF,TGTGCCAGCAGCTTAAGGGAGGGTAGAGATACGCAGTATTTT
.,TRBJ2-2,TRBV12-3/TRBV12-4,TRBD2,CASSFLAGTTGELFF,TGTGCCAGCAGTTTTCTAGCGGGGACAACAGGGGAGTTGTTTTTT
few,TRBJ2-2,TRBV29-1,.,CSVEGGTPWGTGELFF,TGCAGCGTTGAGGGCGGGACTCCCTGGGGGACCGGGGAGCTGTTTTTT
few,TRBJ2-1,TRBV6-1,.,CASSARGEGSYNEQFF,TGTGCCAGCAGTGCCAGGGGCGAAGGCTCCTACAATGAGCAGTTCTTC
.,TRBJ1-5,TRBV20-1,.,CSAKGAANQPQHF,TGCAGTGCTAAAGGAGCGGCCAATCAGCCCCAGCATTTT
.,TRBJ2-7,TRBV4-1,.,CASSQVGDPGTYGQYF,TGCGCCAGCAGCCAAGTAGGGGACCCGGGCACCTACGGGCAGTACTTC
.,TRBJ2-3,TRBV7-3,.,CASSLNRGHTDTQYF,TGTGCCAGCAGCTTAAATCGGGGGCACACAGATACGCAGTATTTT
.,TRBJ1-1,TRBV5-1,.,CASSLLADKNTEAFF,TGCGCCAGCAGCTTGCTGGCAGATAAGAACACTGAAGCTTTCTTT
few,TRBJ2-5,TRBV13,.,CASSSLGDRVTETQYF,TGTGCCAGCAGCTCCCTAGGGGATCGGGTAACAGAGACCCAGTACTTC
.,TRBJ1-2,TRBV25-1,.,CASSTGTEGGYTF,TGTGCCAGCAGTACCGGGACTGAGGGAGGCTACACCTTC
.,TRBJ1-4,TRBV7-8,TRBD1,CASSINGRGGNEKLFF,TGTGCCAGCAGCATTAACGGCAGGGGGGGGAATGAAAAACTGTTTTTT
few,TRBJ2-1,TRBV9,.,CASSVAPTGHEQFF,TGTGCCAGCAGCGTAGCCCCCACCGGCCATGAGCAGTTCTTC
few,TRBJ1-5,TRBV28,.,CASRPGNQPQHF,TGTGCCAGTCGCCCAGGAAATCAGCCCCAGCATTTT
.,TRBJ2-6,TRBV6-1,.,CAITIEGTGANVLTF,TGTGCCATCACTATCGAGGGCACTGGGGCCAACGTCCTGACTTTC
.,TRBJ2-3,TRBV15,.,CATSRRPDTQYF,TGTGCCACCAGCAGAAGGCCAGATACGCAGTATTTT
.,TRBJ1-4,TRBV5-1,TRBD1,CASSGSTGSATNEKLFF,TGCGCCAGCAGCGGCTCGACAGGGTCTGCAACTAATGAAAAACTGTTTTTT
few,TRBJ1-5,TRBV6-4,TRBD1,CASRQRTGANTSSNQPQHF,TGTGCCAGCAGACAACGGACAGGGGCGAATACTTCTAGCAATCAGCCCCAGCATTTT
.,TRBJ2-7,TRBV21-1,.,CASSKGTAPTNKSLPSGDYEQYF,TGTGCCAGCAGCAAAGGAACGGCTCCGACGAATAAGTCTTTGCCTAGCGGGGACTACGAGCAGTACTTC
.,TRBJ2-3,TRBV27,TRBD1,CASKPSGGGTDTQYF,TGTGCCAGCAAACCTTCAGGGGGCGGCACAGATACGCAGTATTTT
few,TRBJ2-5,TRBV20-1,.,CSARDTVRREPQETQYF,TGCAGTGCTAGAGATACCGTTAGGAGGGAACCCCAAGAGACCCAGTACTTC
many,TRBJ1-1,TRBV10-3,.,CAIKLQGETAFF,TGTGCCATCAAGCTACAGGGCGAGACTGCTTTCTTT
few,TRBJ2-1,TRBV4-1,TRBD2,CASSQVLRSRREVPYNEQFF,TGCGCCAGCAGCCAAGTTTTAAGGAGCAGGCGGGAGGTGCCCTACAATGAGCAGTTCTTC